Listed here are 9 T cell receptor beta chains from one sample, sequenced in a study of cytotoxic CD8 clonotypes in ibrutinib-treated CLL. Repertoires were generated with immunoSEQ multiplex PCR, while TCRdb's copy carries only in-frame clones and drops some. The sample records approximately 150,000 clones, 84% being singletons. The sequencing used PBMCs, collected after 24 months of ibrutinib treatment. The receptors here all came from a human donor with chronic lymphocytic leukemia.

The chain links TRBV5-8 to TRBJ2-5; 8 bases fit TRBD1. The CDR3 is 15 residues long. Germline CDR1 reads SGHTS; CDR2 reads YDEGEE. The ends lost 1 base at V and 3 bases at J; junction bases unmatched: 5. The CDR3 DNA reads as TGTGCCAGCAGCTTGCCTGGACAGGGCAAAGAGACCCAGTACTTC. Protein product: CASSLPGQGKETQYF.

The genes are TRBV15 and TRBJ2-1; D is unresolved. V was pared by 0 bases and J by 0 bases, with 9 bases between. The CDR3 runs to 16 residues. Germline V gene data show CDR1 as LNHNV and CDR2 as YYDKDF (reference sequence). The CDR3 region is CATSRDRSSSYNEQFF. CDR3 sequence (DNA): TGTGCCACCAGCAGAGACAGGTCCAGCTCCTACAATGAGCAGTTCTTC.

The CDR3 spells CASSPGGAQVTNYGYTF. The CDR3 bases are TGTGCCAGCAGCCCCGGAGGGGCCCAAGTCACCAACTATGGCTACACCTTC. The V and J genes are TRBV9 and TRBJ1-2, with D perhaps TRBD1 (5 bases). This CDR3 is 17 amino acids long. With 4 bases removed from V and 2 bases from J, the gap between germline ends came to 21 bases. The germline gives CDR1 SGDLS, CDR2 YYNGEE.

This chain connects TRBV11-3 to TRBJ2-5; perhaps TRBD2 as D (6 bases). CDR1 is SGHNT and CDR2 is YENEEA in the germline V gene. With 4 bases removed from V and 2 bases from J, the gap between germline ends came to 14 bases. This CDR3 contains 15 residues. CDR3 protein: CASSSGVWKQETQYF. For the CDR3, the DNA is TGTGCCAGCAGCTCGGGAGTTTGGAAGCAAGAGACCCAGTACTTC.

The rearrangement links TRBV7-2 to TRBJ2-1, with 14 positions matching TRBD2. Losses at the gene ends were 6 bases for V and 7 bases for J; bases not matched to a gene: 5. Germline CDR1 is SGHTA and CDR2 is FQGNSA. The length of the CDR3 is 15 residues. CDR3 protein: CASRMGLAGENEQFF. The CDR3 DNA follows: TGTGCCAGCAGGATGGGACTAGCGGGAGAAAATGAGCAGTTCTTC.

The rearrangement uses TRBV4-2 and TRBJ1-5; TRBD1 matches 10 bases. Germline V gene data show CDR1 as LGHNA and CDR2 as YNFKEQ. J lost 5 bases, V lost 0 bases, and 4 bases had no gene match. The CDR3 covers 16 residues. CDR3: CASSQDWGQGYQPQHF. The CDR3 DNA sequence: TGTGCCAGCAGCCAAGATTGGGGACAGGGGTATCAGCCCCAGCATTTT.

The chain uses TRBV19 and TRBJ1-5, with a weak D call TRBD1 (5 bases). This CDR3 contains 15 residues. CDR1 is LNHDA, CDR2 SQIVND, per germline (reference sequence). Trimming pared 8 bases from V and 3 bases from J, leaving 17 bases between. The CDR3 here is CASREWTDNNQPQHF. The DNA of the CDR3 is TGTGCCAGTCGGGAATGGACGGACAACAATCAGCCCCAGCATTTT.

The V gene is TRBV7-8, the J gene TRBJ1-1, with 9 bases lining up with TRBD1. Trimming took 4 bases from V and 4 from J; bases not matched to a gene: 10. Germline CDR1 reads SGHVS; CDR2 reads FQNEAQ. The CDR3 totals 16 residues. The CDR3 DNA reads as TGTGCCAGCAGCTCCTCGACAGGGGGAGTAATCACTGAAGCTTTCTTT. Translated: CASSSSTGGVITEAFF.

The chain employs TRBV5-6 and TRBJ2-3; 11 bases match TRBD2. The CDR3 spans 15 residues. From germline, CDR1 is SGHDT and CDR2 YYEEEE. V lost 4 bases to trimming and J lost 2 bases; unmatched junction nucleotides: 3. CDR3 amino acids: CASSGTSGNTDTQYF. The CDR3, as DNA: TGTGCCAGCAGCGGGACTAGCGGCAACACAGATACGCAGTATTTT. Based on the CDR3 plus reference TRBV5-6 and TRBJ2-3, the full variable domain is DAGVTQSPTHLIKTRGQQVTLRCSPKSGHDTVSWYQQALGQGPQFIFQYYEEEERQRGNFPDRFSGHQFPNYSSELNVNALLLGDSALYLCASSGTSGNTDTQYFGPGTRLTVL.